This T cell receptor beta chain emerged from a study of T-cell reconstitution after alpha-beta-depleted transplantation in children. Study-level points and caveats: In some patients, recipient T cells and intrathymic progenitors surviving conditioning explained high day-60 diversity. Roughly two months post-transplant, alpha-beta T cells reportedly originated from several hundred graft clones that had expanded. The authors attributed T-cell counts and diversity one year after transplant mostly to newly produced T cells.

Preparation of the TCRbeta library used unique molecular identifiers. A single record per CDR3 protein comes from TCRdb applying MiXCR to the PCR reads. The data contain about a million distinct CDR3 sequences, around 30% of them seen just once; the ten biggest clones take up more than 25%. This clonotype occurred once. Its antigen remains unidentified. This clone may be a read error of a much larger clone one base away. The CDR3 totals 14 residues. The ends were cut back, 3 bases at V and 0 bases at J, with 5 bases in the middle. This clonotype was sampled from a boy less than two years old who had a stem cell transplant for SCID, so the T cells may come from the graft donor. The V gene is TRBV12-3 or TRBV12-4, the J gene TRBJ2-2; D gene ambiguous. Sequences were derived from PBMCs, mostly from graft donor cells, sampled 360 days after TCRalphabeta/CD19-depleted stem cell transplant. The CDR3 DNA follows: TGTGCCAGCAGTTTCTGGGCGAACACCGGGGAGCTGTTTTTT. Its translation: CASSFWANTGELFF.